The rows below give T cell receptor beta chains drawn from one sample of a study of cytomegalovirus exposure and HLA in healthy donors. Sequenced by immunoSEQ multiplex PCR; TCRdb stores in-frame clones only, minus some. The sample consists of over 75,000 clones, less than 9.5% of them appearing once. Sample: PBMCs. These receptors were obtained from a man aged 50-60 years in good health and CMV-seropositive. CDR3s include the opening cysteine and the closing phenylalanine or tryptophan. Fields, in order: V gene, J gene, D gene, clone size, CDR3 protein, CDR3 DNA. D genes are given only for firm matches. Some rows have no size entry. The others give once, few or many, or a class for an expanded clone.

TRBV30	TRBJ2-7	.	.	CAWRPGKTYEQYF	TGTGCCTGGAGGCCAGGGAAGACCTACGAGCAGTACTTC
TRBV6-1	TRBJ2-7	TRBD2	few	CASTSSGRAVYEQYF	TGTGCCAGCACCTCAAGCGGGAGGGCCGTGTACGAGCAGTACTTC
TRBV5-1	TRBJ2-2	.	.	CASSEGHLMGELFF	TGCGCCAGCAGCGAGGGACACCTGATGGGGGAGCTGTTTTTT
TRBV19	TRBJ2-1	TRBD2	.	CASSPSSGGLYNEQFF	TGTGCCAGTAGTCCCTCTAGCGGGGGGCTCTACAATGAGCAGTTCTTC
TRBV15	TRBJ2-1	.	few	CATSRDVEGAGVNEQFF	TGTGCCACCAGCAGAGATGTGGAGGGAGCCGGGGTCAATGAGCAGTTCTTC
TRBV6-6	TRBJ1-2	TRBD1	few	CASRSRGTGGGYGYTF	TGTGCCAGCAGATCACGGGGCACAGGGGGCGGCTATGGCTACACCTTC
TRBV30	TRBJ1-6	.	few	CAWSVGAGNSPLHF	TGTGCCTGGAGTGTGGGGGCAGGGAATTCACCCCTCCACTTT
TRBV7-2	TRBJ2-7	.	few	CASSLEAGYEQYF	TGTGCCAGCAGCTTAGAAGCGGGCTACGAGCAGTACTTC
TRBV28	TRBJ1-1	.	few	CASSLGGQGSTEAFF	TGTGCCAGCAGTTTGGGGGGGCAGGGTAGCACTGAAGCTTTCTTT
TRBV5-4	TRBJ2-7	.	.	CASSLAQGDEQYF	TGTGCCAGCAGCTTGGCACAGGGCGACGAGCAGTACTTC
TRBV5-4	TRBJ2-5	.	few	CASSPGGSTNVQETQYF	TGTGCCAGCAGTCCCGGGGGTAGTACAAACGTGCAAGAGACCCAGTACTTC
TRBV7-6	TRBJ2-7	.	few	CASSLGAEVSYEQYF	TGTGCCAGCAGCTTAGGTGCAGAAGTATCCTACGAGCAGTACTTC
TRBV30	TRBJ2-6	.	.	CAWSQGAGANVLTF	TGTGCCTGGAGTCAGGGTGCAGGGGCCAACGTCCTGACTTTC
TRBV10-3	TRBJ2-7	TRBD2	.	CAISESTSAPYEQYF	TGTGCCATCAGTGAGTCGACTAGCGCACCCTACGAGCAGTACTTC
TRBV9	TRBJ2-2	TRBD1	few	CASSVGTGDTGELFF	TGTGCCAGCAGCGTGGGGACAGGGGACACCGGGGAGCTGTTTTTT
TRBV25-1	TRBJ1-1	.	few	CASSGELGAEAFF	TGTGCCAGCAGTGGCGAACTGGGCGCTGAAGCTTTCTTT
TRBV28	TRBJ2-6	TRBD1	.	CASSQGTGGISGANVLTF	TGTGCCAGCAGCCAAGGGACAGGAGGAATCTCTGGGGCCAACGTCCTGACTTTC
TRBV5-4	TRBJ2-5	TRBD2	few	CASSRQAGGRETQYF	TGTGCCAGCAGTCGCCAAGCGGGAGGGCGGGAGACCCAGTACTTC
TRBV7-2	TRBJ2-2	.	.	CASSPIGGAGELFF	TGTGCCAGCAGTCCAATAGGGGGAGCCGGGGAGCTGTTTTTT
TRBV7-9	TRBJ2-1	.	.	CASSETGGGAGGSYNEQFF	TGTGCCAGCAGCGAGACAGGGGGGGGAGCGGGAGGTTCCTACAATGAGCAGTTCTTC
TRBV29-1	TRBJ1-2	.	few	CSVGGSYGYTF	TGCAGCGTTGGAGGCAGCTATGGCTACACCTTC
TRBV6-6	TRBJ1-5	.	.	CASMAFGQPQHF	TGTGCCAGCATGGCCTTTGGTCAGCCCCAGCATTTT
TRBV7-3	TRBJ1-1	.	few	CASSLQGRTEAFF	TGTGCCAGCAGCTTACAGGGTCGCACTGAAGCTTTCTTT
TRBV28	TRBJ1-1	.	many	CASSVAPEAFF	TGTGCCAGCAGTGTAGCTCCTGAAGCTTTCTTT
TRBV10-2	TRBJ2-1	.	few	CASSESGFRGAPYNEQFF	TGCGCCAGCAGTGAGTCGGGATTTCGGGGGGCCCCCTACAATGAGCAGTTCTTC
TRBV5-4	TRBJ2-7	.	once	CASSLETWELGSYEQYF	TGTGCCAGCAGCTTGGAAACGTGGGAGCTGGGCTCCTACGAGCAGTACTTC
TRBV11-3	TRBJ2-1	TRBD2	few	CASGAGGYEQFF	TGTGCCAGCGGGGCGGGAGGCTATGAGCAGTTCTTC
TRBV19	TRBJ1-3	TRBD1	.	CASSAPNRGGNTIYF	TGTGCCAGTAGTGCCCCGAACAGGGGAGGAAACACCATATATTTT
TRBV25-1	TRBJ1-1	.	few	CASSDITEAFF	TGTGCCAGCAGTGATATCACTGAAGCTTTCTTT
TRBV9	TRBJ2-3	.	.	CASSPVSVVDTQYF	TGTGCCAGCAGCCCCGTCTCGGTGGTAGATACGCAGTATTTT
TRBV6-1	TRBJ2-7	TRBD2	.	CATKAGGGYEQYF	TGTGCCACGAAGGCGGGAGGGGGCTACGAGCAGTACTTC
TRBV27	TRBJ1-5	TRBD1	.	CASSADRASNQPQHF	TGTGCCAGCAGTGCTGACAGGGCGAGCAATCAGCCCCAGCATTTT
TRBV11-2	TRBJ1-3	TRBD1	.	CASSVQGARGNTIYF	TGTGCCAGCAGCGTACAGGGGGCGCGTGGAAACACCATATATTTT
TRBV2	TRBJ2-5	.	few	CASSGSGQETQYF	TGTGCCAGCAGTGGGTCCGGGCAAGAGACCCAGTACTTC
TRBV5-1	TRBJ2-7	TRBD2	few	CASSGGVPYEQYF	TGCGCCAGCTCGGGGGGGGTCCCCTACGAGCAGTACTTC
TRBV7-9	TRBJ1-6	.	few	CASSQTGQGSPLHF	TGTGCCAGCAGCCAGACAGGCCAAGGGTCACCCCTCCACTTT
TRBV19	TRBJ1-3	.	.	CASSIEVAHSGNTIYF	TGTGCCAGTAGTATAGAGGTGGCTCACTCTGGAAACACCATATATTTT
TRBV11-2	TRBJ2-1	.	once	CASSFSFVEDVGNEQFF	TGTGCCAGCAGCTTCTCCTTTGTGGAGGACGTGGGGAATGAGCAGTTCTTC
TRBV19	TRBJ1-4	.	.	CATAGPNEKLFF	TGTGCCACTGCAGGGCCTAATGAAAAACTGTTTTTT
TRBV2	TRBJ2-7	TRBD2	.	CASSEGLATYYEQYF	TGTGCCAGCAGTGAGGGACTAGCGACCTACTACGAGCAGTACTTC
TRBV11-2	TRBJ2-1	TRBD2	once	CASSTGTSGVSQFF	TGTGCCAGCAGCACTGGGACTAGCGGGGTATCTCAGTTCTTC
TRBV9	TRBJ2-3	.	few	CASSVAGGRGTDTQYF	TGTGCCAGCAGCGTAGCTGGGGGCCGTGGCACAGATACGCAGTATTTT
TRBV7-2	TRBJ2-1	TRBD2	.	CASSLVPGTRGRGNEQFF	TGTGCCAGCAGCTTAGTCCCCGGGACTAGAGGTAGGGGCAATGAGCAGTTCTTC
TRBV5-1	TRBJ2-2	.	few	CASSLQGTGELFF	TGCGCCAGCAGCCTACAGGGCACCGGGGAGCTGTTTTTT